This paragraph reports one T cell receptor (beta chain). 13 Jbeta primers and 60 Vbeta primers were used for the PCR. This table comes from immunoSEQ multiplex PCR, and its TCRdb copy is limited to in-frame clones, with some not included. This repertoire includes some 120,000 clones. This sample is drawn from a study of cytomegalovirus exposure and HLA in healthy donors. V lost 6 bases, J lost 6 bases, and 13 bases stayed unmatched. The length of the CDR3 is 16 residues. CDR1 is SNHLY, CDR2 FYNNEI, per germline. Sequencing was carried out using PBMCs. The clonotype originates from a man between 25 and 39 years old in good health and CMV-seronegative. The rearrangement uses TRBV2 and TRBJ1-2; 10 bases are a match to TRBD1. CDR3 amino acids: CASSRTRDRGSDGYTF. The CDR3 DNA reads as TGTGCCAGCAGCCGCACCCGGGACAGGGGAAGTGATGGCTACACCTTC.